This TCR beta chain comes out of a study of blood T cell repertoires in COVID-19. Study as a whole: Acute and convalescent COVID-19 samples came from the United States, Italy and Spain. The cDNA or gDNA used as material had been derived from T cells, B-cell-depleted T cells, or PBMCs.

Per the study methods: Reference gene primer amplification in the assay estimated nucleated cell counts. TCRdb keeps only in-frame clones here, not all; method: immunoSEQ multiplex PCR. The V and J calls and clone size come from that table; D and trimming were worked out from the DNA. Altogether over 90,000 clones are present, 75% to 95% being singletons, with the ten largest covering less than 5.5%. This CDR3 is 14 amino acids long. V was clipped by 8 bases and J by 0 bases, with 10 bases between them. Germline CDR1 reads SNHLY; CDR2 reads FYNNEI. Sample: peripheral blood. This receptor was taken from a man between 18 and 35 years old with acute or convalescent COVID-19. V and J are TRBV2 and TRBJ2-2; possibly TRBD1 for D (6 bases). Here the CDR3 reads CASDRTANTGELFF. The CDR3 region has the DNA TGTGCCAGCGACAGGACAGCGAACACCGGGGAGCTGTTTTTT.